Described below is a single T cell receptor beta chain sequence and its context. Its antigen is unidentified. Germline V gene data show CDR1 as MNHEY and CDR2 as SMNVEV (reference sequence). With V trimmed by 6 bases and J by 1 base, 10 bases remained unmatched. The CDR3 has 18 residues. This record belongs to a study of cytomegalovirus exposure and HLA in healthy donors. Broader study findings: Reported performance of the classifier showed diagnosis of cytomegalovirus status with high specificity and sensitivity. Usually a TCR sequence was rare, but some public TCRs were found in many donors.

Profiled with immunoSEQ multiplex PCR; TCRdb holds only in-frame clones, not every one. The profile covers 110,000 to 150,000 clones, with around 93% appearing a single time and around 1.9% taken by the ten largest. Sequenced: PBMCs. The origin of this receptor is a man younger than 35 in good health and CMV-seropositive. The V gene is TRBV27, the J gene TRBJ1-5; 12 bases align to TRBD1. In DNA form, the CDR3 reads TGTGCCAGCAGAATCACCGGGACAGGGGGCTGGAGCAATCAGCCCCAGCATTTT. Its translation: CASRITGTGGWSNQPQHF.